This T cell receptor (beta chain) was documented in a study of shared clonotypes between healthy human individuals. The CDR3 length is 14 residues. Deletions cut 5 bases from V and 3 bases from J, with 13 bases between. Germline loops: CDR1 MDHEN, CDR2 SYDVKM. An assay was performed, and its level was deep. Sequencing on ten immunoSEQ deep assay plates was performed for unsorted PBMC DNA. Assay: immunoSEQ multiplex PCR; the TCRdb copy retains only in-frame clones and omits some. Of about 470,000 clones in the sample, roughly 77% are singletons; the top ten hold less than 15%. Input material: PBMCs. This clonotype was sampled from a woman aged 40-49 years in good health. Some clones in this sample may be carry-over from other donors' samples. The chain combines TRBV28 with TRBJ1-1; D is ambiguous. CDR3 loop: CASSVGPGYTEAFF. In DNA, the CDR3 is TGTGCCAGCAGTGTCGGACCGGGGTACACTGAAGCTTTCTTT.